This is a list of T cell receptor beta chains from one sample in a study of blood T cells in healthy people across ages. TCRdb reanalysed the 5' RACE reads using MiXCR and keeps one entry per CDR3 protein. The sample holds nearly 800,000 distinct CDR3 sequences, just over 55% seen once. Sequencing used blood. These receptors originate from a man aged 35-49 years in good health. The CDR3 runs from the conserved cysteine through the conserved F or W. The order of the fields is J gene, D gene, clone size, V gene, CDR3 protein, CDR3 DNA. D genes are given only for firm matches. The listing skips clone size in some rows; elsewhere it reads once, few, many or a size class.

TRBJ2-1 | - | - | TRBV20-1 | CSALGREGLYNEQFF | TGCAGTGCCCTGGGACGTGAGGGCCTTTACAATGAGCAGTTCTTC
TRBJ2-1 | TRBD2 | few | TRBV29-1 | CSVETGTSGPYNEQFF | TGCAGCGTGGAGACCGGGACTAGCGGACCTTACAATGAGCAGTTCTTC
TRBJ2-5 | - | few | TRBV15 | CATSRDGNQETQYF | TGTGCCACCAGCAGAGATGGAAACCAAGAGACCCAGTACTTC
TRBJ2-7 | TRBD1 | - | TRBV7-9 | CASSETGGGGLQYF | TGTGCCAGCAGCGAAACAGGGGGCGGAGGTTTACAGTACTTC
TRBJ1-2 | - | - | TRBV12-3/TRBV12-4 | CASSYGGIYGYTF | TGTGCCAGCAGCTATGGAGGGATCTATGGCTACACCTTC
TRBJ2-5 | - | - | TRBV14 | CASSLGLRGTQYF | TGTGCCAGCAGCCTGGGACTGAGGGGGACCCAGTACTTC
TRBJ2-1 | TRBD1 | once | TRBV7-8 | CASNPRVDRAYNEQFF | TGTGCCAGCAACCCCCGGGTGGACAGGGCGTACAATGAGCAGTTCTTC
TRBJ1-2 | TRBD1 | - | TRBV7-2 | CASSLARDRGNSGYTF | TGTGCCAGCAGCTTAGCGAGGGACAGGGGTAACTCTGGCTACACCTTC
TRBJ2-3 | - | few | TRBV27 | CASSLIWTERTDTQYF | TGTGCCAGCAGTTTGATTTGGACAGAGCGCACAGATACGCAGTATTTT
TRBJ2-3 | TRBD2 | few | TRBV27 | CASSLGTSGRSDTQYF | TGTGCCAGCAGTTTGGGAACTAGCGGGAGATCAGATACGCAGTATTTT
TRBJ2-1 | - | - | TRBV27 | CASSVSPTGQQFF | TGTGCCAGCAGCGTATCCCCTACGGGGCAGCAGTTCTTC
TRBJ2-7 | - | - | TRBV29-1 | CSVEITREQYF | TGCAGCGTAGAAATTACGCGTGAGCAGTACTTC